The T cell receptor beta chain described here comes from a study of T cells in Graves' hyperthyroidism and ophthalmopathy. Amplification targeted TCR beta CDR3 regions from RNA transcripts. HTBI primers were the set used in a first-round RT-PCR of the TCR CDR3. TCRdb re-analysed the multiplex PCR reads in MiXCR, keeping a single row per CDR3 protein. In the table there are 500,000 to 600,000 distinct CDR3 sequences, 46% of which are singletons. Germline V lookup: CDR1 LGHDT, CDR2 YNNKEL (reference sequence). Unmatched junction bases numbered 4, after V lost 0 bases and J lost 0 bases. The CDR3 is 16 residues long. Patients aged 18 to 65 had newly diagnosed hyperthyroidism of under 2 months' duration. This clonotype was detected a few times.

The chain is built from TRBV3-1 and TRBJ2-7; 8 nucleotides align to TRBD2. Material: peripheral blood or thyroid tissue (not recorded which). This clonotype was obtained from a woman between 18 and 29 years old with Graves' hyperthyroidism. The CDR3: CASSQDASGGSYEQYF. CDR3 DNA: TGTGCCAGCAGCCAAGATGCCAGCGGGGGCTCCTACGAGCAGTACTTC.